The sequence of this T cell receptor (beta chain) was determined in a study of T cell responses to AZD1222 COVID-19 vaccine. Points from the study as a whole: Spike-wide coverage was observed for vaccine-associated CD4 TCRs, with dominant responses at 160-218 and 743-854.

Concerning this clone itself: Its target is not known.

This CDR3 comprises 17 residues. V gave up 0 bases and J gave up 1 base, with 13 bases separating them. Germline CDR1 and CDR2: SGDLS and YYNGEE. The repertoire was sequenced with immunoSEQ multiplex PCR; TCRdb's copy has only in-frame clones and lacks some. The sample has approximately 120,000 clones, 84% seen once; the top ten hold around a quarter. Material: peripheral blood, obtained 28 days after the second AZD1222 dose. This receptor was obtained from an adult who received the AZD1222 COVID-19 vaccine. V usage is TRBV9 and J usage is TRBJ2-2, with a weak D call TRBD1 (5 bases). Here the CDR3 reads CASSVAWAGRNTGELFF. CDR3 DNA: TGTGCCAGCAGCGTAGCCTGGGCAGGGCGGAACACCGGGGAGCTGTTTTTT.